This T cell receptor beta chain was identified in a study of blood T cell repertoires in COVID-19. Study information: Acute and convalescent COVID-19 samples came from the United States, Italy and Spain. PBMCs, B-cell-depleted T cells, or T cells provided the cDNA or gDNA that made up the material.

In the authors' methods: Nucleated cell number was recorded as an estimate derived from reference gene primer amplification. Clones were sequenced by immunoSEQ multiplex PCR, and TCRdb holds only the in-frame ones, with some missing. The V and J calls and clone size are taken from that table; D and trimming were inferred from the DNA. The top ten hold approximately 5.1% of the sample, which has 200,000 to 250,000 clones, approximately 81% seen once. In its sample, this clone was seen a few times. The receptor was derived from a woman aged 55-70 years who had recovered from COVID-19. Sample: peripheral blood.

CDR3 DNA: TGTGCCAGCAGCTTAGATTGGGGAGAAATGAACACTGAAGCTTTCTTT. The encoded protein is CASSLDWGEMNTEAFF. The chain joins TRBV7-9 to TRBJ1-1; D gene uncertain. The CDR3 loop spans 16 amino acids. V shed 1 base and J shed 0 bases, with 12 bases lying between them. Germline-derived CDR1 and CDR2 are SEHNR and FQNEAQ (reference sequence).